This TCR beta chain was sequenced for a study of T-cell memory formation after mild COVID-19. About the study: Clusters of TCRs were largely donor specific.

TCRdb reprocessed the 5' RACE reads via MiXCR and lists one record per CDR3 protein. The sample holds about 130,000 distinct CDR3 sequences, 16% seen once. Broader study findings: Clones shrinking between day 15 and 85 showed a balanced CD4/CD8 split, and those that grew later tilted toward CD4+. Certain responding clones were present in pre-infection memory, suggesting participation of cross-reactive memory.

Germline V lookup: CDR1 MNHNY, CDR2 SVGAGI (reference sequence). The CDR3 covers 16 residues. The V gene lost 0 bases and the J gene lost 2 bases, with 12 bases spanning the gap. As to this clonotype: Its antigen is not known.

V usage is TRBV6-6 and J usage is TRBJ2-3; no definite D call. The source is an adult woman who had mild COVID-19 (a few samples of this study predate the infection). Cell type and time point are not known. Input material: PBMCs or a T cell subset sorted from them (not recorded which). The CDR3: CASSYSISIHTDTQYF. The CDR3 DNA reads TGTGCCAGCAGTTACTCGATATCTATCCACACAGATACGCAGTATTTT.